This paragraph covers one TCR beta chain sequence. The antigen it recognizes is unknown. Qualities for individual bases were not recorded, and no much larger clone is one base off. The sample comes from a study of shared clonotypes between healthy human individuals (dated by TCRdb to 2018 to 2020). As for the study more broadly: A few men and a couple of women, aged 18 to 49 years, made up the cohort. Between about 0.85 and 8.9 billion PBMCs per donor were obtained by leukapheresis. The study deeply sequenced blood TCR repertoires of about five healthy adults to estimate repertoire size and the extent of clonotype sharing between individuals. To increase sequencing depth and limit assay-specific biases, TCR repertoire library preparation and sequencing were carried out by different laboratories using diverse techniques. Points the paper makes about the study in general: Sampling was limited to blood, and TCR repertoires in tissue likely differ from TCR repertoires in blood. Based on pairwise subsampling, the degree of clonotype sharing among donors was expected to be affected by sequencing depth. Because the study included only a small number of donors, the genetic and exposure-history diversity represented was limited.

Using the deep immunoSEQ assay, multiplex PCR amplified TCR CDR3 regions from genomic DNA. For each cell subset, the extracted genomic DNA was distributed evenly across all wells of several immunoSEQ 96-well plates, and each plate served as one replicate. For unsorted PBMC, roughly 270 ng genomic DNA, equal to approximately 30,000 T cell genomes, was loaded into each replicate PCR. Unsorted PBMC genomic DNA was sequenced across ten immunoSEQ deep assay plates. The purified libraries were quantified using a Qubit 3.0 fluorometer, sized with a Bioanalyzer 2100, and then quantified again using the KAPA Library Quantification kit. Every immunoSEQ 96-well plate was sequenced on a separate single-read 150-cycle Illumina NextSeq 550 flow cell. As for the authors' bioinformatics: Because only junctional sequences without quality scores were contained in the immunoSEQ output, filtering matching that applied to full-length reads could not be performed. Sequences were annotated with PyIR, a Python wrapper for IgBLAST v1.9, using IMGT germline references to assign V/J genes and CDR3. Reads were removed for weak V/J assignments (E-value above 1e-6), missing CDR3, stop codons, out-of-frame junctions, or ambiguous translated residues. V3J clonotypes were defined by identical inferred V gene, J gene, and CDR3 amino acid sequence. Percentage overlap between repertoires was computed as shared unique clonotypes divided by the size of the smaller repertoire. RTK rarefaction, the Chao1 estimator, and Recon v2.1 estimates of unobserved clonotypes were used to assess repertoire richness. Imported from immuneACCESS, the table was reduced by TCRdb to in-frame sequences with V and J called. These copies leave out some clones; in studies compared against another copy, an unresolved V gene accounts for under half, and the cause of the remainder is not known. That table is the source of V, J and clone size, and D and trimming were worked out from the DNA. Here the sample has over 400,000 clones; roughly 80% occur a single time. About 12% of the sample goes to the ten largest clones.

The donors were healthy, HIV-negative adults with no recently reported acute infections or vaccinations. Every donor was a Caucasian adult residing in Nashville, Tennessee, USA. For unsorted samples, 96 million or so PBMCs were counted, and genomic DNA was extracted using the QIAamp DNA Blood Mini kit. Blood was obtained by leukapheresis, after which PBMCs were separated by Ficoll-Histopaque density gradient centrifugation and cryopreserved in liquid nitrogen vapor phase. CDR1 and CDR2 (SEHNR, FQNEAQ) derive from the germline V gene (reference sequence). From the cysteine up to the phenylalanine, the CDR3 has a length of 14 residues. Kept here is only the CDR3 DNA, which spans 42 bases and is read in frame from base 1. Deletion took 0 bases off V and 7 bases off J, with a span of 9 bases between the germline ends.

The sample comprised PBMCs. The receptor's source is a woman between 40 and 50 years old in good health. Some clones in this sample may be carry-over from other donors' samples. This receptor chain uses TRBV7-9 and TRBJ1-4, with no D gene named confidently. The sequenced DNA is TGTGCCAGCAGCTTAGCCTCAAGGTTTGAAAAACTGTTTTTT. Translated, it reads CASSLASRFEKLFF.